These T cell receptor beta chains were read from a single sample in a study of cytotoxic CD8 clonotypes in ibrutinib-treated CLL. Profiling relied on immunoSEQ multiplex PCR, and the TCRdb table lists in-frame clones only, not all of them. Of about 300,000 clones in the sample, roughly three quarters were seen once. Specimen: PBMCs, collected at disease progression, from a patient treated with ibrutinib. These receptors came from a human donor with chronic lymphocytic leukemia. The CDR3 runs from the conserved cysteine through the conserved F or W. A D gene is named only where the DNA matches it firmly. Clone size, where shown, is once, few, many, or a class for clones that have expanded.

-,-,TRBJ2-3,TRBV27,CASRPTGTLPDTQYF,TGTGCCAGCCGCCCTACCGGGACCCTACCAGATACGCAGTATTTT
TRBD1,once,TRBJ2-5,TRBV7-2,CASSPGTGGGKTQYF,TGTGCCAGCAGCCCCGGGACAGGGGGCGGGAAGACCCAGTACTTC
-,-,TRBJ2-1,TRBV15,CATSRAGQTEGEQFF,TGTGCCACCAGCAGAGCGGGACAAACAGAGGGTGAGCAGTTCTTC
-,-,TRBJ2-7,TRBV7-3,CASSLSPADEQYF,TGTGCCAGCAGCTTAAGCCCCGCGGACGAGCAGTACTTC
-,few,TRBJ1-2,TRBV2,CASSEALDPRGYGYTF,TGTGCCAGCAGTGAAGCGCTGGACCCCCGGGGGTATGGCTACACCTTC
-,-,TRBJ1-3,TRBV5-1,CASSLDDWPGNTIYF,TGCGCCAGCAGCTTGGACGACTGGCCTGGAAACACCATATATTTT
TRBD1,once,TRBJ1-5,TRBV27,CASSYRGLSQPQHF,TGTGCCAGCAGTTACAGGGGGCTGAGTCAGCCCCAGCATTTT
-,-,TRBJ1-2,TRBV27,CASRPGSNYGYTF,TGTGCCAGCAGACCAGGGTCTAACTATGGCTACACCTTC
-,-,TRBJ2-1,TRBV7-2,CASSFRWPGAPSSYNEQFF,TGTGCCAGCAGCTTTCGGTGGCCGGGAGCCCCGAGCTCCTACAATGAGCAGTTCTTC
-,-,TRBJ2-1,TRBV28,CASTTWGDLDEQFF,TGTGCCAGTACTACCTGGGGAGATTTAGATGAGCAGTTCTTC
TRBD1,-,TRBJ1-2,TRBV13,CASSNIAQGARGYTF,TGTGCCAGCAGCAACATAGCCCAGGGGGCGCGAGGCTACACCTTC
-,-,TRBJ2-6,TRBV7-9,CASRGNVLTF,TGTGCCAGCAGAGGGAACGTCCTGACTTTC
-,-,TRBJ1-1,TRBV27,CASSWAWDTEAFF,TGTGCCAGCAGTTGGGCCTGGGACACTGAAGCTTTCTTT
-,-,TRBJ2-2,TRBV11-2,CASSRPGLNTGELFF,TGTGCCAGCAGTCGACCGGGACTCAACACCGGGGAGCTGTTTTTT
TRBD2,-,TRBJ2-5,TRBV19,CASSRTSGSQETQYF,TGTGCCAGTAGTAGGACTAGCGGGAGCCAAGAGACCCAGTACTTC
TRBD1,-,TRBJ1-6,TRBV2,CASSPGQGNSPLHF,TGTGCCAGCAGTCCGGGACAGGGGAATTCACCCCTCCACTTT
-,-,TRBJ1-2,TRBV11-3,CASSLGGQTRLYGYTF,TGTGCCAGCAGCTTAGGTGGACAGACCCGATTGTATGGCTACACCTTC
-,few,TRBJ1-1,TRBV19,CASSIGTANTEAFF,TGTGCCAGTAGTATCGGGACCGCTAACACTGAAGCTTTCTTT
-,-,TRBJ1-2,TRBV27,CASSLVGGNNYGYTF,TGTGCCAGCAGTTTAGTCGGGGGGAACAACTATGGCTACACCTTC
-,few,TRBJ1-2,TRBV19,CASRHRAPLSYGYTF,TGTGCCAGTAGGCACAGGGCCCCCTTGTCCTATGGCTACACCTTC
-,-,TRBJ1-2,TRBV14,CASSQFSTNYGYTF,TGTGCCAGCAGCCAGTTCAGTACCAACTATGGCTACACCTTC
TRBD1,few,TRBJ2-2,TRBV5-1,CASSSRTGQGTGELFF,TGCGCCAGCAGCTCCAGGACAGGGCAGGGAACCGGGGAGCTGTTTTTT
TRBD1,few,TRBJ1-2,TRBV4-2,CASSQPIRTGDENYGYTF,TGTGCCAGCAGCCAACCTATCAGGACAGGGGACGAGAACTATGGCTACACCTTC
-,-,TRBJ1-1,TRBV7-2,CASSLETANTEAFF,TGTGCCAGCAGCTTAGAGACAGCAAACACTGAAGCTTTCTTT
-,-,TRBJ2-5,TRBV7-7,CASSFRIQETQYF,TGTGCCAGCAGCTTTAGGATCCAAGAGACCCAGTACTTC
TRBD2,once,TRBJ2-2,TRBV4-1,CASSPAGGTNTGELFF,TGCGCCAGCAGTCCCGCCGGGGGGACGAACACCGGGGAGCTGTTTTTT
-,-,TRBJ2-3,TRBV4-1,CASSHGFADTQYF,TGCGCCAGCAGCCATGGTTTTGCAGATACGCAGTATTTT
TRBD2,-,TRBJ2-3,TRBV7-3,CASSLRGSSGHTDTQYF,TGTGCCAGCAGCTTAAGGGGATCTAGCGGCCACACAGATACGCAGTATTTT
TRBD1,-,TRBJ1-4,TRBV5-8,CASSTAHRGANEKLFF,TGTGCCAGCAGCACGGCCCACAGGGGAGCTAATGAAAAACTGTTTTTT
-,-,TRBJ2-7,TRBV9,CASSVAPNYEQYF,TGTGCCAGCAGCGTTGCCCCCAATTACGAGCAGTACTTC
TRBD2,once,TRBJ2-1,TRBV4-1,CASSQGTSSHEQFF,TGCGCCAGCAGCCAAGGGACTAGCTCTCATGAGCAGTTCTTC
-,-,TRBJ2-5,TRBV11-2,CASSFAAIGAQYF,TGTGCCAGCAGCTTCGCAGCAATAGGGGCCCAGTACTTC
TRBD2,-,TRBJ2-3,TRBV7-2,CASSFRLAGLFTDTQYF,TGTGCCAGCAGCTTCCGACTAGCGGGGCTCTTCACAGATACGCAGTATTTT
TRBD1,-,TRBJ1-1,TRBV6-5,CASRVTGADTEAFF,TGTGCCAGCAGGGTGACAGGGGCGGACACTGAAGCTTTCTTT
TRBD1,-,TRBJ2-7,TRBV29-1,CSVRTGGSSYEQYF,TGCAGCGTTCGGACAGGGGGCTCGTCCTACGAGCAGTACTTC
-,once,TRBJ2-2,TRBV28,CASSFQVRGGELFF,TGTGCCAGCAGTTTCCAGGTTCGGGGCGGGGAGCTGTTTTTT
TRBD2,-,TRBJ2-7,TRBV18,CASSPPVLLAGGPQGVYEQYF,TGTGCCAGCTCACCACCGGTATTACTAGCGGGAGGGCCCCAGGGGGTCTACGAGCAGTACTTC
TRBD1,-,TRBJ1-5,TRBV4-1,CASSQGGGQGVNQPQHF,TGCGCCAGCAGCCAAGGCGGGGGACAGGGGGTGAATCAGCCCCAGCATTTT
-,-,TRBJ1-3,TRBV5-6,CASSLFGNTIYF,TGTGCCAGCAGCTTGTTTGGAAACACCATATATTTT
-,few,TRBJ2-1,TRBV9,CASSVVGGLHEQFF,TGTGCCAGCAGCGTAGTGGGGGGCCTCCATGAGCAGTTCTTC
-,-,TRBJ2-3,TRBV28,CASSPLQGFGTDTQYF,TGTGCCAGCAGTCCTCTACAGGGATTTGGCACAGATACGCAGTATTTT
TRBD2,-,TRBJ2-7,TRBV6-1,CASRSSGGTYEQYF,TGTGCCAGCAGATCTAGCGGGGGGACTTACGAGCAGTACTTC
-,few,TRBJ1-1,TRBV25-1,CASTPRRGRNTEAFF,TGTGCCAGTACCCCCCGCCGGGGCCGGAACACTGAAGCTTTCTTT
TRBD1,-,TRBJ2-7,TRBV6-4,CASSDSPPEATGGDEQYF,TGTGCCAGCAGTGACTCCCCCCCGGAAGCGACAGGGGGCGACGAGCAGTACTTC
-,-,TRBJ2-3,TRBV19,CASSIRSDTQYF,TGTGCCAGTAGTATCCGGTCAGATACGCAGTATTTT
-,-,TRBJ1-4,TRBV19,CASSITLGGNEKLFF,TGTGCCAGTAGTATTACCCTTGGGGGGAATGAAAAACTGTTTTTT
-,-,TRBJ1-5,TRBV19,CASSRPDGPQHF,TGTGCCAGTAGTAGGCCGGATGGGCCCCAGCATTTT
-,-,TRBJ2-2,TRBV5-1,CASREMPNKGELFF,TGCGCCAGCAGGGAGATGCCGAATAAGGGGGAGCTGTTTTTT
-,-,TRBJ2-7,TRBV7-9,CASSWARGTYEQYF,TGTGCCAGCAGCTGGGCGAGGGGAACCTACGAGCAGTACTTC